The clone carrying this T cell receptor (beta chain) appeared once. Its antigen is undetermined. This CDR3 is built from 14 residues. Germline V lookup: CDR1 LNHDA, CDR2 SQIVND (reference sequence). V was pared by 5 bases and J by 4 bases, with 14 bases between. This sample was included in a study of shared clonotypes between healthy human individuals. Study observations and caveats: Clonotype sharing levels among donors were expected to vary with sequencing depth. Non-shared clonotypes were found to have lower generation probabilities than the clonotypes that were shared by all four of the sorted-subset donors. The study sampled only blood, and tissue repertoires likely differ.

The naive CD8 fraction comprised CD45RO-negative cells positively selected for CCR7 and excluded terminally differentiated effector memory CD45RA+ cells. Donors were Caucasian adults residing in Nashville, Tennessee, USA. TCRdb keeps only in-frame clones here, not all; method: immunoSEQ multiplex PCR. The sample has about 2 million clones, about 95% seen once. This TCR was recovered from a man between 18 and 35 years old in good health. Sequencing was done on a sample of naive CD8+ T cells sorted from blood. The rearrangement uses TRBV19 and TRBJ1-1; D might be TRBD1 (5 bases). The CDR3 DNA sequence: TGTGCCAGTAGTCTGGGGGTTTGGGGCACTGAAGCTTTCTTT. It is translated as CASSLGVWGTEAFF.